The clone carrying this TCR beta chain is termed large (0.1 to 1%). Quantitative 5'-RACE with molecular barcodes produced the TCR beta libraries. TCRdb re-called the 5' RACE reads through MiXCR, storing one row per CDR3 protein. This repertoire shows some 26,000 distinct CDR3 sequences, less than 20% found once; its top ten account for 25% to 30%. The germline gives CDR1 SGHDT, CDR2 YYEEEE. V was trimmed by 3 bases and J by 3 bases, leaving 12 bases between them. The CDR3 has 15 residues. This entry is derived from a study of CD8 T cells in ankylosing spondylitis. The chain carries TRBV5-6 and TRBJ2-2, with a possible D match to TRBD1 (7 bases). Sequencing was carried out using blood. The receptor was isolated from a male donor with ankylosing spondylitis or in good health (not recorded which). This chain's CDR3 is CASSSQGGDTGELFF. As DNA, the CDR3 is TGTGCCAGCAGCTCCCAGGGGGGCGACACCGGGGAGCTGTTTTTT.